The TCR beta chain under discussion was sequenced for a study of human T cells and chemical hapten exposure. In the case of this clonotype: The antigen remains undetermined.

This CDR3 has 13 residues. Looked up from germline, CDR1 is DFQATT and CDR2 is SNEGSKA (reference sequence). V was pared by 3 bases and J by 5 bases, with 11 bases between. The study used a library that attached unique molecular identifiers to individual cDNA molecules. Authors' analysis steps: TCRs per sample had a median of approximately 100,000 and ranged from about 23,224 to 690,600. One entry per CDR3 protein results from TCRdb running MiXCR on the RACE reads. None of the V and J calls come from the authors' own analysis; TCRdb made them. The repertoire holds tens of thousands of distinct CDR3 sequences, with around 10% as singletons. Time point specified: patch test 3, about 24 weeks after DPC sensitization. Regarding treatment: therapeutic diphenylcyclopropenone sensitization with weekly scalp DPC. Study-wide results and limits: TCRs at high frequency, those above 1 in 1000, did not change with DPC sensitization. Patch test score was positively correlated with the counts of PT1 expanded TCRs.

The sample in question was whole blood, obtained in connection with sensitization to the hapten diphenylcyclopropenone (DPC). The genes are TRBV20-1 and TRBJ1-5; maybe TRBD1 (6 bases). The origin of this receptor is a woman aged 50 to 60 with alopecia areata. Some clones in this sample may be carry-over from other donors' samples. The CDR3 loop is CSASGEGDQPQHF. The CDR3 bases are TGCAGTGCTAGCGGGGAGGGGGATCAGCCCCAGCATTTT.